The 28 T cell receptor beta chains listed next were all sequenced from one sample in a study of Graves' ophthalmopathy and Graves' hyperthyroidism. Amplification from RNA transcripts yielded the TCR beta CDR3 regions. First-round RT-PCR employed HTBI primers, with a second-round multiplex PCR after it. One entry per CDR3 protein, called by TCRdb with MiXCR from the multiplex PCR reads. The sample consists of hundreds of thousands of distinct CDR3 sequences, over 20% of them appearing once. The sequencing sample was made of peripheral blood. The receptors originated from a young woman with stable Graves' hyperthyroidism.

This clonotype was found many times. The rearrangement uses TRBV5-1 and TRBJ1-1; D unresolved. The CDR3 consists of 16 residues. The germline V and J ends were trimmed by 4 bases and 0 bases, with 16 bases remaining between them. Germline V gene data show CDR1 as SGHRS and CDR2 as YFSETQ. The CDR3 loop reads CASSPRNTPLNTEAFF. CDR3 nucleotide sequence: TGCGCCAGCAGCCCCCGGAATACACCTCTGAACACTGAAGCTTTCTTT.

This clonotype was seen only a few times. J is TRBJ2-7 and V is TRBV12-3 or TRBV12-4; TRBD1 might be the D (6 bases). The CDR3 spans 15 residues. V was shortened by 7 bases and J by 2 bases, with 18 bases between the two germline ends. The CDR3 DNA follows: TGTGCCAGCATCCTAGGCCCAGGGGCCCCCTACGAGCAGTACTTC. It translates to CASILGPGAPYEQYF.

The chain employs TRBV6-2 or TRBV6-3 and TRBJ2-7; 11 bases line up with TRBD2. The length of the CDR3 is 17 residues. Trimming took 7 bases from V and 1 from J; bases not matched to a gene: 12. Germline CDR1 is MNHEY and CDR2 is SVGEGT. CDR3 bases: TGTGCCAGCACCCTCTCGACTAGCGGGACAAGATCCTACGAGCAGTACTTC. Translated, it gives CASTLSTSGTRSYEQYF.

V gene TRBV2 combines with J gene TRBJ2-6; a possible D gene is TRBD2 (5 bases). The V gene lost 5 bases and the J gene lost 0 bases, with 14 bases spanning the gap. The germline V gene encodes CDR1 SNHLY and CDR2 FYNNEI. This CDR3 has 17 amino acids. CDR3 region: CASSLSAYPSGANVLTF. The CDR3 DNA reads as TGTGCCAGCAGTCTTAGCGCATACCCCTCTGGGGCCAACGTCCTGACTTTC.

This clonotype was recorded many times. The rearrangement uses TRBV5-5 and TRBJ1-2; D possibly corresponds to TRBD1 (5 bases). The length of the CDR3 is 12 residues. Germline assignment: CDR1 SGHKS and CDR2 YYEKEE (reference sequence). V was shortened by 1 base and J by 7 bases, with 8 bases between the two germline ends. This CDR3 is CASSLMGVGYTF. The CDR3 DNA reads as TGTGCCAGCAGCTTGATGGGGGTTGGCTACACCTTC.

This clonotype was detected ten times or more. The V call is TRBV6-1, the J call TRBJ2-2; TRBD2 might be the D (6 bases). The germline V gene has CDR1 MNHNS and CDR2 SASEGT. The CDR3 sequence is 17 residues long. Trimming cost V 6 bases and J 6 bases, with 23 bases left between them. CDR3: CASRPPLGGRRAGELFF. The CDR3 DNA follows: TGTGCCAGCAGGCCCCCGTTGGGGGGTCGGAGAGCCGGGGAGCTGTTTTTT.

This clonotype was seen ten or more times. The CDR3 nucleotides are TGTGCCAGCAGTGAAGCCCGGGGTAGCAATCAGCCCCAGCATTTT. It translates to CASSEARGSNQPQHF. This chain joins TRBV6-1 and TRBJ1-5, with no clear D. The CDR3 is 15 amino acids. V lost 0 bases, J lost 0 bases, and 6 bases lay in between. Germline V CDR1 and CDR2: MNHNS, SASEGT.

This clonotype was picked up many times. The chain joins TRBV20-1 to TRBJ1-2; 9 bases match TRBD1. CDR1 is DFQATT and CDR2 is SNEGSKA in the germline V gene (reference sequence). The CDR3 has 15 residues. The ends lost 5 bases at V and 4 bases at J; junction bases unmatched: 11. CDR3 protein: CSAVPPTGGGYGYTF. The DNA for the CDR3 is TGCAGTGCTGTCCCCCCAACAGGGGGCGGCTATGGCTACACCTTC.

This clonotype was counted many times. The chain couples TRBV19 to TRBJ2-5, with 8 bases matching TRBD1. Germline V gene lookup returns CDR1 LNHDA and CDR2 SQIVND (reference sequence). CDR3 length equals 14 residues. Trimming took 5 bases from V and 5 from J; bases not matched to a gene: 7. CDR3 coding DNA: TGTGCCAGTAGTGCCACAGGGGGTCGTGAGACCCAGTACTTC. Translated, it gives CASSATGGRETQYF.

This clonotype showed up many times. This sequence joins TRBV12-5 and TRBJ2-2; the match to TRBD2 covers 10 bases. From germline, CDR1 is LGHNT and CDR2 FRNRAP. The CDR3 contains 17 residues. V shed 0 bases, J shed 4 bases, and the junction held 5 bases outside the gene matches. CDR3 nucleotides: TGTGCTAGTGGTTTGGTACTAGCGGGACACCTCACCGGGGAGCTGTTTTTT. Translation: CASGLVLAGHLTGELFF.

In its sample, this clonotype was seen many times. This chain joins TRBV6-5 and TRBJ1-5; D possibly corresponds to TRBD1 (6 bases). The V gene's germline CDR1 is MNHEY and CDR2 SVGAGI. V was trimmed by 4 bases and J by 4 bases, leaving 17 bases between them. CDR3 length: 16 residues. The CDR3 reads CASSSIGDNPNQPQHF. CDR3 bases: TGTGCCAGCAGTTCCATCGGGGACAACCCAAATCAGCCCCAGCATTTT.

This clonotype was observed many times. This chain uses TRBV7-2 with TRBJ1-2; D might be TRBD1 (5 bases). The CDR3 spans 16 residues. The germline V and J ends were trimmed by 5 bases and 5 bases, with 21 bases remaining between them. Germline CDR1 reads SGHTA; CDR2 reads FQGNSA. The CDR3 here is CASSLRVAGRRYGYTF. The CDR3 DNA is TGTGCCAGCAGCCTAAGGGTGGCAGGGAGGCGGTATGGCTACACCTTC.

About this clonotype: Possible read error: a much larger clone is one base away. The chain uses TRBV29-1 and TRBJ1-2; 11 nucleotides line up with TRBD1. The germline CDR1 and CDR2 sequences are SQVTM and ANQGSEA. This CDR3 has 14 amino acids. CDR3 residues: CIARDRGFPFGYTF. The CDR3 nucleotides are TGCATCGCCCGGGACAGGGGGTTTCCGTTTGGCTACACCTTC.

This clonotype has a count of ten or more. The chain joins TRBV20-1 to TRBJ1-1; D is possibly TRBD1 (6 bases). Germline V gene data show CDR1 as DFQATT and CDR2 as SNEGSKA (reference sequence). The CDR3 is made up of 14 amino acids. V shed 2 bases and J shed 1 base, with 11 bases lying between them. The CDR3 is CSARRSTGNTEAFF. In DNA, the CDR3 is TGCAGTGCTAGACGGTCGACAGGGAACACTGAAGCTTTCTTT.

The chain combines TRBV28 with TRBJ1-5; a possible D gene is TRBD1 (5 bases). The germline gives CDR1 MDHEN, CDR2 SYDVKM. The ends were cut back, 11 bases at V and 5 bases at J, with 13 bases in the middle. This CDR3 has 12 amino acids. CDR3 residues: CAAWAGHQPQHF. The CDR3 DNA reads as TGTGCCGCATGGGCGGGGCATCAGCCCCAGCATTTT.

The V gene is TRBV6-1, the J gene TRBJ1-2; tentative D call: TRBD1 (5 bases). V lost 6 bases to trimming and J lost 0 bases, with 20 bases between them. CDR3 length: 17 amino acids. CDR1 is MNHNS and CDR2 is SASEGT in the germline V gene. CDR3 sequence (DNA): TGTGCCAGCAGCCCACGGGGGAGAGAGGGGCCTAACTATGGCTACACCTTC. It yields the protein CASSPRGREGPNYGYTF.

This chain joins TRBV6-1 and TRBJ2-5; 11 bases align to TRBD2. Germline V gives CDR1 MNHNS, CDR2 SASEGT. The J segment lost 5 bases and the V segment lost 6 bases, leaving 14 bases of the junction unmatched. The CDR3 is made up of 17 amino acids. Here the CDR3 reads CASSPTSGRPLGETQYF. In nucleotides, the CDR3 is TGTGCCAGCAGCCCTACTAGCGGGAGACCCTTAGGGGAGACCCAGTACTTC.

This chain uses TRBV6-7 with TRBJ1-5; D unclear. TRBV6-7 is labeled an ORF, and its function is uncertain. The V gene lost 6 bases and the J gene lost 2 bases, with 17 bases spanning the gap. This CDR3 region has 16 residues. Here the CDR3 reads CASSNTARLGNQPQHF. The CDR3 DNA is TGTGCCAGCAGCAATACCGCCCGGCTGGGCAATCAGCCCCAGCATTTT.

This clonotype was recorded many times. The chain employs TRBV19 and TRBJ2-5, with D uncertain. Deletions cut 5 bases from V and 6 bases from J, with 16 bases between. This CDR3 has 14 amino acids. Germline V gene sequence: CDR1 LNHDA, CDR2 SQIVND (reference sequence). CDR3 sequence reads: CASSARPPGKTQYF. DNA for the CDR3: TGTGCCAGTAGTGCTCGCCCTCCAGGAAAGACCCAGTACTTC.

CDR3 amino acids: CASSANSNQPQHF. DNA for the CDR3: TGTGCCAGCAGCGCCAATAGCAATCAGCCCCAGCATTTT. The chain joins TRBV5-5 to TRBJ1-5; the D is unclear. V was shortened by 4 bases and J by 0 bases, with 5 bases between the two germline ends. The CDR3 spans 13 residues. Germline assignment: CDR1 SGHKS and CDR2 YYEKEE (reference sequence). Full variable domain (missing parts from reference TRBV5-5 and TRBJ1-5): DAGVTQSPTHLIKTRGQQVTLRCSPISGHKSVSWYQQVLGQGPQFIFQYYEKEERGRGNFPDRFSARQFPNYSSELNVNALLLGDSALYLCASSANSNQPQHFGDGTRLSIL.

Comment on this clonotype: The CDR3 does not end in the conserved phenylalanine or tryptophan, so this is likely a read error. J is TRBJ2-5 and V is TRBV27; 10 bases match TRBD1. The CDR3 totals 13 residues. CDR1 is MNHEY and CDR2 is SMNVEV in the germline V gene (reference sequence). J gave up 9 bases and V 5 bases, and 6 bases lay outside the gene matches. The CDR3 coding sequence is TGTGCCAGCAGTCGACAGGGGGCTGAGTCCCAGTACTAC. It codes for CASSRQGAESQYY.

J is TRBJ2-2 and V is TRBV7-9; maybe TRBD2 (5 bases). Trimming cost V 5 bases and J 6 bases, with 16 bases left between them. The germline CDR1 and CDR2 sequences are SEHNR and FQNEAQ (reference sequence). The CDR3 contains 15 residues. The CDR3 loop is CASSPRSRVAGELFF. DNA of the CDR3: TGTGCCAGCAGCCCCCGCTCGCGGGTCGCCGGGGAGCTGTTTTTT.

V usage is TRBV12-3 or TRBV12-4 and J usage is TRBJ2-4; D not resolved. CDR3 length: 14 residues. Trimming shortened V by 6 bases and J by 7 bases, and 16 bases separated the two germline ends. CDR3 amino acids: CASSDSAFPNIQYF. The DNA of the CDR3 is TGTGCCAGCAGCGATTCCGCGTTTCCCAACATTCAGTACTTC.

This clonotype has at least ten counts. Written as DNA, the CDR3 is TGCAGTGCTGCTAGCGGGAGAATCTACGAGCAGTACTTC. This codes for CSAASGRIYEQYF. V and J are TRBV20-1 and TRBJ2-7; 10 nucleotides line up with TRBD2. With V trimmed by 5 bases and J by 3 bases, 4 bases remained unmatched. The CDR3 is 13 residues long. Germline V gene sequence: CDR1 DFQATT, CDR2 SNEGSKA (reference sequence).

This clonotype has a count of ten or more. This chain uses TRBV11-1 with TRBJ2-2; no clear D gene. The CDR3 consists of 15 residues. In germline, CDR1 is SGHAT, CDR2 FQDESV (reference sequence). Between the trimmed V and J ends, which lost 1 base and 4 bases, there was a span of 10 bases. CDR3 nucleotides: TGTGCCAGCAGCTTAGGGGTCGTGCCCACCGGGGAGCTGTTTTTT. It encodes CASSLGVVPTGELFF.

The chain employs TRBV11-1 and TRBJ2-2, with 7 bases that match TRBD2. Germline CDR1 and CDR2: SGHAT and FQDESV (reference sequence). The CDR3 is 17 amino acids. V was pared by 5 bases and J by 5 bases, with 14 bases of the junction left unmatched. The CDR3 nucleotides read TGTGCCAGCAGCCAGTTGGCAGCGGGGCCTTTAACCGGGGAGCTGTTTTTT. As protein: CASSQLAAGPLTGELFF.

This clonotype was seen at least ten times. V usage is TRBV30 and J usage is TRBJ1-1; no clear D. Trimming left V 2 bases short and J 1 base short, with 8 bases between. Germline loops: CDR1 GTSNPN, CDR2 SVGIG (reference sequence). The length of the CDR3 is 13 residues. CDR3 amino acids: CAWSIGPNTEAFF. The DNA for the CDR3 is TGTGCCTGGAGTATCGGACCGAACACTGAAGCTTTCTTT.

About this clonotype itself: A much larger clone lies one base from this, so it may be a read error. The chain combines TRBV7-8 with TRBJ1-1, with 10 positions matching TRBD1. This CDR3 spans 13 amino acids. Germline values: CDR1 SGHVS, CDR2 FQNEAQ. For the CDR3, the DNA is TGTGCCAGCAGGGGACAGGGGAACACTGGAGCTTTCTTT. Translating it yields CASRGQGNTGAFF.